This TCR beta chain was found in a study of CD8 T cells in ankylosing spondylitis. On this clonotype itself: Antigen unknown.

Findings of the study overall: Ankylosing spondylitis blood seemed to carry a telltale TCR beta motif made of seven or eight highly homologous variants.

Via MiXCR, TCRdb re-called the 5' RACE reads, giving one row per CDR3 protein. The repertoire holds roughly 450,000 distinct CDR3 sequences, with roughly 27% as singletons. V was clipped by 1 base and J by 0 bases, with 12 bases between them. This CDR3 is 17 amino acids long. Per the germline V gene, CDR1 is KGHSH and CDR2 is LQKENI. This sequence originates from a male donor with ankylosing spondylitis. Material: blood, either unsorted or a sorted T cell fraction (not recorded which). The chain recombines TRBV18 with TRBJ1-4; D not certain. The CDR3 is CASSPLRQAATNEKLFF. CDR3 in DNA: TGTGCCAGCTCACCACTAAGGCAGGCTGCAACTAATGAAAAACTGTTTTTT.